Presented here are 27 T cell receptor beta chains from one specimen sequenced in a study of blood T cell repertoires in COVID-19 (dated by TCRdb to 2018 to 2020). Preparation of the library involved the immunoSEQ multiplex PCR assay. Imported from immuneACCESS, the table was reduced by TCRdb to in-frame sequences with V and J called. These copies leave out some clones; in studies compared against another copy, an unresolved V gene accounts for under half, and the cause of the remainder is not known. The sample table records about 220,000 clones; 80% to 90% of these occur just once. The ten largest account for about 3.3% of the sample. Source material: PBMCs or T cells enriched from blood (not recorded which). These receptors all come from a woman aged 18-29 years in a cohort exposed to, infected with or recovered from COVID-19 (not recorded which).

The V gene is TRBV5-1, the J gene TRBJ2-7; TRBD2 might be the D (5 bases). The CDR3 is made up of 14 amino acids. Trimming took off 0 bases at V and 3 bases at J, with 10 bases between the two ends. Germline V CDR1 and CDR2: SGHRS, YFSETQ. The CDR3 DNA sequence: TGCGCCAGCAGCTTGGCCGTTCGGGACTACGAGCAGTACTTC. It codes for CASSLAVRDYEQYF.

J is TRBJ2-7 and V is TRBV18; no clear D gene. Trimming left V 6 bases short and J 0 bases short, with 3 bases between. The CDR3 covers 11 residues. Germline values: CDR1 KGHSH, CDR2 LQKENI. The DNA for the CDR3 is TGTGCCAGCTCGGCCTCCTACGAGCAGTACTTC. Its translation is CASSASYEQYF.

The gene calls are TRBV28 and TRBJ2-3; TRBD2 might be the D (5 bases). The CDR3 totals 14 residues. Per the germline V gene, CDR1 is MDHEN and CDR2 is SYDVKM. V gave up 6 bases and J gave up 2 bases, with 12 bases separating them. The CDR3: CASSRTGYTDTQYF. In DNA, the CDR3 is TGTGCCAGCAGCCGAACGGGGTACACAGATACGCAGTATTTT.

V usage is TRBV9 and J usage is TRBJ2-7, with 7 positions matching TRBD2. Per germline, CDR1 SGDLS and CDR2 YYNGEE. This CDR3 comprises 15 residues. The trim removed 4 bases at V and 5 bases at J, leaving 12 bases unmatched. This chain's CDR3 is CASSPGNGGGDEQYF. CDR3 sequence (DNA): TGTGCCAGCAGCCCCGGGAACGGGGGAGGGGACGAGCAGTACTTC.

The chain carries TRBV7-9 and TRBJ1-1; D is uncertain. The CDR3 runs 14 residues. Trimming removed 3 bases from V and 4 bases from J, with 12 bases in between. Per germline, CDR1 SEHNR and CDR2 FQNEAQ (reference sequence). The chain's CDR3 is CASSFERESTEAFF. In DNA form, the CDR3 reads TGTGCCAGCAGCTTTGAACGGGAGTCCACTGAAGCTTTCTTT.

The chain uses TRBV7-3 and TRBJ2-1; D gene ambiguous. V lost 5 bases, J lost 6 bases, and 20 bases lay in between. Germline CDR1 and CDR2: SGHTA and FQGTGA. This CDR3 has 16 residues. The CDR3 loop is CASSLRASAILNEQFF. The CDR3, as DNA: TGTGCCAGCAGCCTAAGGGCCTCCGCAATTCTCAATGAGCAGTTCTTC.

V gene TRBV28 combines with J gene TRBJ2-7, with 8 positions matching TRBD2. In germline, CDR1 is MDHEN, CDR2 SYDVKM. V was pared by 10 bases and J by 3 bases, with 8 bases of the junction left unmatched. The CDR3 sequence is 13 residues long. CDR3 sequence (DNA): TGTGCCATCAGGCCGGGGACTAGCTACGAGCAGTACTTC. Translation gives CAIRPGTSYEQYF.

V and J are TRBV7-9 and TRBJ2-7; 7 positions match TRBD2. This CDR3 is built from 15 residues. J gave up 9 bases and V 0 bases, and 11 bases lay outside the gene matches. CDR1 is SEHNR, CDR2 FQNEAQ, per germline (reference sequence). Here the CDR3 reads CASSLAQFGGSGQYF. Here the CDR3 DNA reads TGTGCCAGCAGCTTAGCGCAATTTGGCGGGAGTGGGCAGTACTTC.

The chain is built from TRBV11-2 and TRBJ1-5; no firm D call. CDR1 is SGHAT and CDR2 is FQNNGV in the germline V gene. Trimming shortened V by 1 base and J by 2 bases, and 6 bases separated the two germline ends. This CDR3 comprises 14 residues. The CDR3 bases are TGTGCCAGCAGCTTAGGCCCGGGCAATCAGCCCCAGCATTTT. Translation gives CASSLGPGNQPQHF.

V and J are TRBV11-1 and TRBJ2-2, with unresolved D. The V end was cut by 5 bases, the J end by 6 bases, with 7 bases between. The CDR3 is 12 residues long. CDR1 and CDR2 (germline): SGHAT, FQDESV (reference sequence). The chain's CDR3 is CASSLTSGELFF. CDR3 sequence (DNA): TGTGCCAGCAGCCTTACATCCGGGGAGCTGTTTTTT.

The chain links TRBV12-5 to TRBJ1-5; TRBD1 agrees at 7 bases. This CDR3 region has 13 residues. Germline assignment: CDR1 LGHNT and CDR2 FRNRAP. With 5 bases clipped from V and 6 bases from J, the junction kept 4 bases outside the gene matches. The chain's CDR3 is CASGTQGGQPQHF. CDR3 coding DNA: TGTGCTAGTGGTACCCAGGGGGGTCAGCCCCAGCATTTT. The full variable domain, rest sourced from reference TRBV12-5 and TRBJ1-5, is DARVTQTPRHKVTEMGQEVTMRCQPILGHNTVFWYRQTMMQGLELLAYFRNRAPLDDSGMPKDRFSAEMPDATLATLKIQPSEPRDSAVYFCASGTQGGQPQHFGDGTRLSIL.

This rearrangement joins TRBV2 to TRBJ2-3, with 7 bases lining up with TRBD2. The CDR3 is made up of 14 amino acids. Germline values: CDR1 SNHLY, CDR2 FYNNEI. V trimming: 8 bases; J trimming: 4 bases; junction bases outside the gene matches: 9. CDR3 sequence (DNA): TGTGCCAGCGTGAAAAAGCGGGGCCCAGATACGCAGTATTTT. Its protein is CASVKKRGPDTQYF.

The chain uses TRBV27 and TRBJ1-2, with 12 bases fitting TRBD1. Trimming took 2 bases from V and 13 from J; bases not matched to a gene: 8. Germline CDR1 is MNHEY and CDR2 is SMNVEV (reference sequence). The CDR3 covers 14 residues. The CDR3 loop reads CASSLARDRGLFTF. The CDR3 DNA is TGTGCCAGCAGTTTAGCCCGGGACAGGGGGCTTTTCACCTTC.

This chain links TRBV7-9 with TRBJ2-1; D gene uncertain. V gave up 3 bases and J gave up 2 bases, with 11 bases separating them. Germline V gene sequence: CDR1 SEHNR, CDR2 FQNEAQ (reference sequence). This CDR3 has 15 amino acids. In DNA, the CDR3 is TGTGCCAGCAGCTTTATCGCCGGAGCCTACAATGAGCAGTTCTTC. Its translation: CASSFIAGAYNEQFF.

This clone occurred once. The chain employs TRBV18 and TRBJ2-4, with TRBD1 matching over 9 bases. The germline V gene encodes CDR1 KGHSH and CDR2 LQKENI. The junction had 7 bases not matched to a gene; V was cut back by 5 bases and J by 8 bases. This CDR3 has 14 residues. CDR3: CASSSTGQGYIQYF. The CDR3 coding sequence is TGTGCCAGCTCATCCACGGGACAGGGCTACATTCAGTACTTC.

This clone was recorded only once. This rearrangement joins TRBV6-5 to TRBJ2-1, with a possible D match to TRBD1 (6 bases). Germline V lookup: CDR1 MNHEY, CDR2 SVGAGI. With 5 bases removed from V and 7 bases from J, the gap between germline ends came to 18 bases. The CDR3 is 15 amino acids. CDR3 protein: CASSISRDKRNEQFF. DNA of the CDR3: TGTGCCAGCAGTATTAGTAGGGACAAACGAAATGAGCAGTTCTTC.

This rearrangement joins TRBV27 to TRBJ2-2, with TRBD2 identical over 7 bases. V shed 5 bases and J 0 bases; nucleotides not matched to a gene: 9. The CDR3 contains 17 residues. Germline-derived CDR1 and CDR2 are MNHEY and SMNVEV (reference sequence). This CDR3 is CASSPLSGAANTGELFF. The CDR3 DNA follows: TGTGCCAGCAGTCCCCTCAGCGGGGCAGCGAACACCGGGGAGCTGTTTTTT.

As DNA, the CDR3 is TGTGCCAGCAGCCAAGGAACAGGACCGTATGGCTACACCTTC. Translating gives CASSQGTGPYGYTF. The V and J genes are TRBV3-1 (or the pseudogene TRBV3-2) and TRBJ1-2; D might be TRBD1 (5 bases). CDR3 length equals 14 residues. Germline V gives CDR1 LGHDT, CDR2 YNNKEL (reference sequence). The V gene lost 1 base and the J gene lost 5 bases, with 11 bases spanning the gap.

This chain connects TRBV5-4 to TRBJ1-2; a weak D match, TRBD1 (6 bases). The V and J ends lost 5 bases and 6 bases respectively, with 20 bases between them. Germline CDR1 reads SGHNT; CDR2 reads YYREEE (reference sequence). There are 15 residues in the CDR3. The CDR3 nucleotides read TGTGCCAGCAGTGTCTCCTATAACAGGGTAGATGGCTACACCTTC. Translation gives CASSVSYNRVDGYTF.

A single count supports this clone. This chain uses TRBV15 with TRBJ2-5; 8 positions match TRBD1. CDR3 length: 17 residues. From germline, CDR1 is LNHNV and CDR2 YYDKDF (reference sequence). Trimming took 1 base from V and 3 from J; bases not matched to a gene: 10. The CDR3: CATSRVWGTGAKETQYF. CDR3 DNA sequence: TGTGCCACCAGCAGAGTTTGGGGGACAGGCGCAAAAGAGACCCAGTACTTC.

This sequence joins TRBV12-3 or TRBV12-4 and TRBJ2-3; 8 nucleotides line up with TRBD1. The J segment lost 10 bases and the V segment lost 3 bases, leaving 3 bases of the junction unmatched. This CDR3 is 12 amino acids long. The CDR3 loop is CASSFDRGAQYF. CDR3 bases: TGTGCCAGCAGTTTCGACAGGGGAGCGCAGTATTTT.

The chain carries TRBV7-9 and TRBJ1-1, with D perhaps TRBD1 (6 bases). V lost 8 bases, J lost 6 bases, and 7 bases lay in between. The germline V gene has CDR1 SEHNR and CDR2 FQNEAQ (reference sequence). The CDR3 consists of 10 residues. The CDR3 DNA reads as TGTGCCAGCGAGGGGGCTGAAGCTTTCTTT. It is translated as CASEGAEAFF. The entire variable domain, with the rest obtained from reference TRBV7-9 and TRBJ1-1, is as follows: DTGVSQNPRHKITKRGQNVTFRCDPISEHNRLYWYRQTLGQGPEFLTYFQNEAQLEKSRLLSDRFSAERPKGSFSTLEIQRTEQGDSAMYLCASEGAEAFFGQGTRLTVV.

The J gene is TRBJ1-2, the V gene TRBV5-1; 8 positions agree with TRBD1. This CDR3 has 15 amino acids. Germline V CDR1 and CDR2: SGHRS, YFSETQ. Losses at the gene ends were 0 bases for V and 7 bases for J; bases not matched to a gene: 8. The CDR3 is CASSLAPDRVGGYTF. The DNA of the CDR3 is TGCGCCAGCAGCTTGGCTCCGGACAGGGTCGGTGGCTACACCTTC. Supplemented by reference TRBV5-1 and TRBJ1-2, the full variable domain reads KAGVTQTPRYLIKTRGQQVTLSCSPISGHRSVSWYQQTPGQGLQFLFEYFSETQRNKGNFPGRFSGRQFSNSRSEMNVSTLELGDSALYLCASSLAPDRVGGYTFGSGTRLTVV.

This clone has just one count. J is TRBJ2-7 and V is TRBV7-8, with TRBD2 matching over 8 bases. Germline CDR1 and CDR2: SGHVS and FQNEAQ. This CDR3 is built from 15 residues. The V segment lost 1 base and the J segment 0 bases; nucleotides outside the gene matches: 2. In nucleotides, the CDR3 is TGTGCCAGCAGCTTAGTCGGGGGGGACTCCTACGAGCAGTACTTC. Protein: CASSLVGGDSYEQYF. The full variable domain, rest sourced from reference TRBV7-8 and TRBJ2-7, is GAGVSQSPRYKVAKRGQDVALRCDPISGHVSLFWYQQALGQGPEFLTYFQNEAQLDKSGLPSDRFFAERPEGSVSTLKIQRTQQEDSAVYLCASSLVGGDSYEQYFGPGTRLTVT.

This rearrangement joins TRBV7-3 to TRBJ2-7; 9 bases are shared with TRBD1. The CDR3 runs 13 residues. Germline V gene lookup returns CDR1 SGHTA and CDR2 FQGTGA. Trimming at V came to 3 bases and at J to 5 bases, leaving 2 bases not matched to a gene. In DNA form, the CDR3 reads TGTGCCAGCAGCTTTGGGACAGGGAACGAGCAGTACTTC. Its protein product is CASSFGTGNEQYF. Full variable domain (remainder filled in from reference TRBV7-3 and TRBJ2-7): GAGVSQTPSNKVTEKGKYVELRCDPISGHTALYWYRQSLGQGPEFLIYFQGTGAADDSGLPNDRFFAVRPEGSVSTLKIQRTERGDSAVYLCASSFGTGNEQYFGPGTRLTVT.

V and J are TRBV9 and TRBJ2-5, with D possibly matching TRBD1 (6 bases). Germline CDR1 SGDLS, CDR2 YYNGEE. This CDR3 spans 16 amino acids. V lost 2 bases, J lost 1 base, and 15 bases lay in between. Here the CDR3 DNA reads TGTGCCAGCAGCGTGGGGGCAGGGGCCCTCCAAGAGACCCAGTACTTC. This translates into CASSVGAGALQETQYF.

The CDR3 nucleotides read TGTGCCAGCAACTTCGGGGGGGACACTGAAGCTTTCTTT. Translating gives CASNFGGDTEAFF. The V gene is TRBV2, the J gene TRBJ1-1; weak D call: TRBD1 (5 bases). The V gene's germline CDR1 is SNHLY and CDR2 FYNNEI. V gave up 7 bases and J gave up 3 bases, with 12 bases separating them. The CDR3 contains 13 residues.